This T cell receptor beta chain was retrieved from a study of beta chain features in type 1 diabetes. General study results and limits: The naive, central memory and Treg TCRB repertoires showed an apparent similarity that was greater among patients than among healthy donors. Shortening of TCRB CDR3s, moderate but significant, appeared in all four CD4+ subsets of Type 1 diabetes patients.

Germline CDR1 and CDR2: LGHNA and YNFKEQ. The ends lost 2 bases at V and 2 bases at J; junction bases unmatched: 7. The CDR3 sequence is 16 residues long. Comment on this clone: As yet, its antigen is unknown.

Investigators reverse transcribed all isolated RNA, so they sequenced expressed TCRB transcripts. The table came from immunoSEQ multiplex PCR; TCRdb's copy has only in-frame clones and leaves some out. The table records 150,000 to 200,000 clones, over 55% of them present only once. One heparinised blood draw averaging around 100 mL was given by each donor. The V call is TRBV4-2, the J call TRBJ2-3; 7 nucleotides agree with TRBD1. Sequenced: naive CD4+ T cells from blood. This TCR derives from a man between 25 and 39 years old with type 1 diabetes. DNA for the CDR3: TGTGCCAGCAGCCAACTCCGGGACAGCAACACAGATACGCAGTATTTT. This codes for CASSQLRDSNTDTQYF.